This T cell receptor beta chain was identified in a study of cytomegalovirus exposure and HLA in healthy donors. Study results and limitations: According to a later analysis, TCR clusters from the first cohort tended to co-occur in the roughly 110 validation repertoires. The classifier was said to identify cytomegalovirus status with high specificity and sensitivity.

Only in-frame clones appear in the TCRdb table, and some are missing; sequencing was by immunoSEQ multiplex PCR. The sample yields roughly 220,000 clones, approximately 83% seen once. This clone appeared once. The antigen is unknown. V lost 10 bases, J lost 0 bases, and 12 bases lay in between. The CDR3 loop spans 13 amino acids. Looked up from germline, CDR1 is MDHEN and CDR2 is SYDVKM. This clonotype was obtained from a woman younger than 45 in good health and CMV-seropositive. The gene calls are TRBV28 and TRBJ1-1; no definite D call. Sequenced sample: PBMCs. The CDR3 here is CATRGSMNTEAFF. DNA for the CDR3: TGTGCCACTCGGGGATCCATGAACACTGAAGCTTTCTTT.